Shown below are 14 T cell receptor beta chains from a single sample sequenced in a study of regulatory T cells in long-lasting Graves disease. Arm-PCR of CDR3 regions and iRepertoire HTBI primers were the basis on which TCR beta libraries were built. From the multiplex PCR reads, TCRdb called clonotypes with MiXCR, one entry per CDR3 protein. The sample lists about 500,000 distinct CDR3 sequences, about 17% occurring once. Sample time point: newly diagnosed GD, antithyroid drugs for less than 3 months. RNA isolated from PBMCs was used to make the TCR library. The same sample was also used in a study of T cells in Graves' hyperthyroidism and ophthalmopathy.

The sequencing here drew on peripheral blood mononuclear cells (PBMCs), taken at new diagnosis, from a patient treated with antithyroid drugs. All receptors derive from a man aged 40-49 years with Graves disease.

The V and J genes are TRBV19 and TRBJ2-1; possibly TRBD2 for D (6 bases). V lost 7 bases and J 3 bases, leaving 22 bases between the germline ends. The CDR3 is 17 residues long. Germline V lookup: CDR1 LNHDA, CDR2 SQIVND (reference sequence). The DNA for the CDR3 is TGTGCCAGTACCACTAGTACGGGACTGGAATTCTACAATGAGCAGTTCTTC. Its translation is CASTTSTGLEFYNEQFF.

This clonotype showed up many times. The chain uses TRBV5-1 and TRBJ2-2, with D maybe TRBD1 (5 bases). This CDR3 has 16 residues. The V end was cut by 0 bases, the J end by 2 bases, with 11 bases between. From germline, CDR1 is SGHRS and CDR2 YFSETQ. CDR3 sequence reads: CASSLGFRENTGELFF. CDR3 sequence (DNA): TGCGCCAGCAGCTTGGGTTTCAGGGAAAACACCGGGGAGCTGTTTTTT.

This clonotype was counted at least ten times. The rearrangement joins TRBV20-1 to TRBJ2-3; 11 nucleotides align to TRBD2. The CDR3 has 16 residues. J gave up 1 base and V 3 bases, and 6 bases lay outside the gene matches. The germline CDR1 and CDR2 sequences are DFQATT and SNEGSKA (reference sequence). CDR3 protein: CSASGTSGRGTDTQYF. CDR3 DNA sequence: TGCAGTGCTAGCGGGACTAGCGGACGGGGCACAGATACGCAGTATTTT.

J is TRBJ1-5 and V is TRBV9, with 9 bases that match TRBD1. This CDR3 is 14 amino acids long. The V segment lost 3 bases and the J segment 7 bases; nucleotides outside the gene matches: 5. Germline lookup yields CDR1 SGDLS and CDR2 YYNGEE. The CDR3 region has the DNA TGTGCCAGCAGCGGAGGGACAGGGTGGCAGCCCCAGCATTTT. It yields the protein CASSGGTGWQPQHF.

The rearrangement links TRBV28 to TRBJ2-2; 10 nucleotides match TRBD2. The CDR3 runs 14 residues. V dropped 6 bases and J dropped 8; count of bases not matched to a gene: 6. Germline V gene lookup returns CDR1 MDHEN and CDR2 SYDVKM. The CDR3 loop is CASSLAGVGGELFF. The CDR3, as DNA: TGTGCCAGCAGCCTAGCGGGAGTTGGTGGGGAGCTGTTTTTT.

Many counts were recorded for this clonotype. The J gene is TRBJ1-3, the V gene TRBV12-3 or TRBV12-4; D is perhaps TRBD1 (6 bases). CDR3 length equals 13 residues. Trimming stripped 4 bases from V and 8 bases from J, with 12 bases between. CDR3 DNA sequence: TGTGCCAGCAGTTGGGGGCAGCAGGACACCATATATTTT. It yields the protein CASSWGQQDTIYF.

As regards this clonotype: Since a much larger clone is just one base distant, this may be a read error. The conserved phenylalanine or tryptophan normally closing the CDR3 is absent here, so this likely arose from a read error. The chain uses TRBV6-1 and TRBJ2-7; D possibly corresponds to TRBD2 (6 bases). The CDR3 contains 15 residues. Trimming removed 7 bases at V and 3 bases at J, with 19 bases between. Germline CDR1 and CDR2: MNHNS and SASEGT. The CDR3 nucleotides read TGTGCCAGCACCGCAACCGGGACTTTTGGCTACGAGCAGTACCTC. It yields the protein CASTATGTFGYEQYL.

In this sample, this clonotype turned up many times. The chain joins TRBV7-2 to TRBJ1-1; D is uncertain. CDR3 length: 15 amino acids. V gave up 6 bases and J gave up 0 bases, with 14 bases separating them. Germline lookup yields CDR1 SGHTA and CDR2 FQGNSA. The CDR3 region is CASRPRAGVNTEAFF. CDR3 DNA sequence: TGTGCCAGCAGGCCCCGGGCTGGGGTGAACACTGAAGCTTTCTTT. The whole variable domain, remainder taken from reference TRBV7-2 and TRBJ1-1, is GAGVSQSPSNKVTEKGKDVELRCDPISGHTALYWYRQSLGQGLEFLIYFQGNSAPDKSGLPSDRFSAERTGGSVSTLTIQRTQQEDSAVYLCASRPRAGVNTEAFFGQGTRLTVV.

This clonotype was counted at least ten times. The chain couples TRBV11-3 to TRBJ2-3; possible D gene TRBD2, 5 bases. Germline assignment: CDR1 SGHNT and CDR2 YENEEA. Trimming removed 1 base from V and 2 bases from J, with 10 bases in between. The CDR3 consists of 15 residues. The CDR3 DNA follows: TGTGCCAGCAGCTTAGGCAGCGGAGACACAGATACGCAGTATTTT. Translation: CASSLGSGDTDTQYF.

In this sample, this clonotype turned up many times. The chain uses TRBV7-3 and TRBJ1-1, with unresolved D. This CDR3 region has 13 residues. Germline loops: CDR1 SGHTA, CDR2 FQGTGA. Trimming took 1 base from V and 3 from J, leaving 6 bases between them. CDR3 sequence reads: CASSLMSDTEAFF. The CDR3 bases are TGTGCCAGCAGCTTAATGAGTGACACTGAAGCTTTCTTT.

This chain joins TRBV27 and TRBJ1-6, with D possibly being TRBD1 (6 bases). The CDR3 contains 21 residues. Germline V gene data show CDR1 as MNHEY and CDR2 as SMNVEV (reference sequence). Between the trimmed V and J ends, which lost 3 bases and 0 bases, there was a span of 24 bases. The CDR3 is CASSFWSSGESKSSYNSPLHF. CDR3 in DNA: TGTGCCAGCAGTTTTTGGTCCTCAGGGGAATCGAAAAGCTCCTATAATTCACCCCTCCACTTT.

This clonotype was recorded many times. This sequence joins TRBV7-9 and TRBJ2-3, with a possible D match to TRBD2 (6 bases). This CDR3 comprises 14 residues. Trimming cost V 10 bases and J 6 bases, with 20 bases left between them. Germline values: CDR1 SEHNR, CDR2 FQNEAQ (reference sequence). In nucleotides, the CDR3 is TGTGCCAACTCCCGGGGGACCGGTGGGGATACGCAGTATTTT. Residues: CANSRGTGGDTQYF.

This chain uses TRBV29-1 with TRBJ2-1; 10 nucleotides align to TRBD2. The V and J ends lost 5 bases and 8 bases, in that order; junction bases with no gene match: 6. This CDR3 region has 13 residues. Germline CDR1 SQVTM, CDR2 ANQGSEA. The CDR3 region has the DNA TGCAGCGTTCCGGGACTAGCGACCCATGAGCAGTTCTTC. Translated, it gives CSVPGLATHEQFF.

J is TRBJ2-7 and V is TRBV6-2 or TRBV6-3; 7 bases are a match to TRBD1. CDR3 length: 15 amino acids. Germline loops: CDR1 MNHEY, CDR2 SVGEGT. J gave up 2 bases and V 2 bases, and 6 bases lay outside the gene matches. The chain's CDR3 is CASSYAKGATYEQYF. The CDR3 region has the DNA TGTGCCAGCAGTTACGCCAAGGGGGCCACCTACGAGCAGTACTTC.